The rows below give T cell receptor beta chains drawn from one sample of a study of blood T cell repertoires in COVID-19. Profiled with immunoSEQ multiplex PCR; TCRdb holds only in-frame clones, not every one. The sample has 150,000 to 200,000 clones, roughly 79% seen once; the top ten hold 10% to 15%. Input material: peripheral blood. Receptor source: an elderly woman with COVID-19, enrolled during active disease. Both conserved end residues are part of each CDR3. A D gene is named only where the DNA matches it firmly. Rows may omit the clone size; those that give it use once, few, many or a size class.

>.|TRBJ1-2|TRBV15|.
CATSRDRQGYGYTF
TGTGCCACCAGCAGAGATCGGCAGGGCTATGGCTACACCTTC
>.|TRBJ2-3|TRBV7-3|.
CASSLPGLEDTQYF
TGTGCCAGCAGCTTACCAGGGTTGGAGGATACGCAGTATTTT
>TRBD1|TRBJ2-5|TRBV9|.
CASSSTGTAGETQYF
TGTGCCAGCAGCTCCACCGGGACAGCAGGGGAGACCCAGTACTTC
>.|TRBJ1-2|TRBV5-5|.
CASSLSTGPYGYTF
TGTGCCAGCAGCTTGAGCACAGGTCCCTATGGCTACACCTTC
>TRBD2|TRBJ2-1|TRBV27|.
CASSSRTSLDEQFF
TGTGCCAGCAGTTCTCGGACTAGCCTCGATGAGCAGTTCTTC
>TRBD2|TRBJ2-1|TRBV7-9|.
CASSRGTSGNNEQFF
TGTGCCAGCAGCCGCGGGACTAGCGGCAACAATGAGCAGTTCTTC
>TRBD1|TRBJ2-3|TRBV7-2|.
CASSRDRARTDTQYF
TGTGCCAGCAGCCGCGACAGGGCCCGCACAGATACGCAGTATTTT
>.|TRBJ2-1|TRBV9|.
CASSVGLREGDEQFF
TGTGCCAGCAGCGTAGGGTTGCGGGAAGGCGATGAGCAGTTCTTC
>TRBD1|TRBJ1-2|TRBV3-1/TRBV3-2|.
CASRIRDSQLYGYTF
TGTGCCAGCAGAATACGGGACAGCCAACTCTATGGCTACACCTTC
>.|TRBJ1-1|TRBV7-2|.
CASSPLGGYPKAFF
TGTGCCAGCAGCCCTCTCGGGGGATACCCTAAAGCTTTCTTT
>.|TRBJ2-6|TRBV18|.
CASSPETVVGSGANVLTF
TGTGCCAGCTCACCAGAGACAGTCGTGGGCTCTGGGGCCAACGTCCTGACTTTC
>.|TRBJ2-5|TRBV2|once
CASSELGGPPGLQYF
TGTGCCAGCAGTGAACTCGGGGGGCCTCCGGGACTACAGTACTTC
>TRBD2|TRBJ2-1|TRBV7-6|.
CASSLTPSGSTANEQFF
TGTGCCAGCAGCTTAACACCGAGCGGGAGCACTGCCAATGAGCAGTTCTTC
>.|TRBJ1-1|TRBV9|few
CASSVDQTGGTEAFF
TGTGCCAGCAGCGTAGACCAGACCGGCGGCACTGAAGCTTTCTTT
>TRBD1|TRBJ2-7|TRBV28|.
CASRGITGASSYEQYF
TGTGCCAGCAGGGGAATCACAGGGGCAAGCTCCTACGAGCAGTACTTC
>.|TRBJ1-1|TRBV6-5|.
CASSYSAGLNTEAFF
TGTGCCAGCAGTTACTCGGCAGGATTGAACACTGAAGCTTTCTTT
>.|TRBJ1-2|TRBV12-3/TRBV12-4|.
CASSVREGYGYTF
TGTGCCAGCAGTGTAAGGGAGGGCTATGGCTACACCTTC
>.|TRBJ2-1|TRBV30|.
CAWSVTTYTYNEQFF
TGTGCCTGGAGTGTGACTACCTATACCTACAATGAGCAGTTCTTC
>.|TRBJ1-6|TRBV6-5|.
CASSYRESYNSPLHF
TGTGCCAGCAGTTATCGGGAATCCTATAATTCACCCCTCCACTTT
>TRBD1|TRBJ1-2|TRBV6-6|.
CASSYGGQGSYGYTF
TGTGCCAGCAGTTACGGGGGACAGGGCTCCTATGGCTACACCTTC
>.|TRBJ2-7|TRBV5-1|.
CASSLAERSYEQYF
TGCGCCAGCAGCTTGGCTGAGCGGTCCTACGAGCAGTACTTC
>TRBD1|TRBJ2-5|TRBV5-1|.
CASSLEGAPHLQETQYF
TGCGCCAGCAGCTTGGAGGGGGCGCCTCACCTCCAAGAGACCCAGTACTTC
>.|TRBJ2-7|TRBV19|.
CASSIQRSYEQYF
TGTGCCAGTAGTATACAGCGTAGCTACGAGCAGTACTTC
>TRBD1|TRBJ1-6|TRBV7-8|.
CASSLTPPRGDREGSPLHF
TGTGCCAGCAGCTTAACCCCCCCACGGGGGGACAGGGAGGGATCACCCCTCCACTTT
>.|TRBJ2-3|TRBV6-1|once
CASIGATDTQYF
TGTGCCAGCATTGGGGCGACAGATACGCAGTATTTT
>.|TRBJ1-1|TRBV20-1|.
CSAAGRTEAFF
TGCAGTGCCGCCGGTCGCACTGAAGCTTTCTTT
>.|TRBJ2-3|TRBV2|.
CASSVLGGPTDTQYF
TGTGCCAGCAGTGTTTTGGGGGGGCCGACAGATACGCAGTATTTT
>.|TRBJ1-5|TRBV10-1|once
CAIPDRRNQPQHF
TGCGCCATCCCCGACAGGAGGAATCAGCCCCAGCATTTT
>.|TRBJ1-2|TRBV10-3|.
CAISEWEDDYGYTF
TGTGCCATCAGTGAGTGGGAGGACGACTATGGCTACACCTTC
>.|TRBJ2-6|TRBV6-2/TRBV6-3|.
CASSSFGGRAWANVLTF
TGTGCCAGCAGTTCCTTCGGAGGCCGGGCCTGGGCCAACGTCCTGACTTTC